The 6 T cell receptor beta chains given below trace back to one sample, sequenced in a study of blood T cell repertoires in COVID-19 (dated by TCRdb to the early 2020s). Library creation used the immunoSEQ multiplex PCR assay. TCRdb took over this immuneACCESS table, retaining in-frame rearrangements with V and J assigned. Such tables are incomplete; in checked studies, under half of the missing clones stem from an unresolved V gene, and the remainder is unexplained. The sample table holds 110,000 to 150,000 clones, of which approximately 87% were seen once. In total, the top ten clones hold 44% of the sample. The sample was peripheral blood. The receptors shown here come from a human donor in a cohort sampled during active COVID-19.

Only one count was recorded for this clone. The chain is built from TRBV3-1 (or the pseudogene TRBV3-2) and TRBJ1-4; D might be TRBD1 (6 bases). The germline CDR1 and CDR2 sequences are LGHDT and YNNKEL (reference sequence). V lost 0 bases and J 8 bases, leaving 13 bases between the germline ends. This CDR3 is 15 amino acids long. CDR3 protein: CASSQEVGAWEKLFF. In nucleotides, the CDR3 is TGTGCCAGCAGCCAAGAGGTGGGGGCTTGGGAAAAACTGTTTTTT.

This chain uses TRBV6-5 with TRBJ2-1; tentative D call: TRBD2 (5 bases). Germline CDR1 is MNHEY and CDR2 is SVGAGI. V lost 6 bases to trimming and J lost 10 bases, with 19 bases between them. The CDR3 extends over 14 amino acids. The CDR3 region is CASRTLPSSTEQFF. Written as DNA, the CDR3 is TGTGCCAGCAGGACCCTCCCTTCTAGCACCGAGCAGTTCTTC.

J is TRBJ1-1 and V is TRBV11-3; D ambiguous. This CDR3 comprises 11 residues. The V and J ends lost 9 bases and 3 bases respectively, with 8 bases between them. CDR1 is SGHNT, CDR2 YENEEA, per germline. The CDR3 region is CASLADTEAFF. Written as DNA, the CDR3 is TGTGCCAGTCTCGCGGACACTGAAGCTTTCTTT.

The J gene is TRBJ2-5, the V gene TRBV5-6, with TRBD2 matching 9 bases. The CDR3 has 13 residues. The germline V gene encodes CDR1 SGHDT and CDR2 YYEEEE. Losses at the gene ends were 7 bases for V and 0 bases for J; bases not matched to a gene: 1. CDR3 sequence reads: CASGLAYQETQYF. CDR3 DNA: TGTGCCAGCGGACTAGCGTACCAAGAGACCCAGTACTTC.

V usage is TRBV19 and J usage is TRBJ1-1; D unresolved. CDR1 and CDR2 from the germline V gene are LNHDA and SQIVND (reference sequence). The V and J ends lost 7 bases and 4 bases respectively, with 16 bases between them. This CDR3 spans 14 amino acids. The CDR3 region is CASTAPLASTEAFF. CDR3 in DNA: TGTGCCAGTACGGCCCCACTAGCCAGCACTGAAGCTTTCTTT.

This clone was detected only a few times. The genes are TRBV2 and TRBJ1-3; 9 nucleotides match TRBD1. Germline CDR1 is SNHLY and CDR2 is FYNNEI. The CDR3 spans 15 residues. V lost 6 bases and J lost 3; bases outside the gene matches: 6. The CDR3 DNA is TGTGCCAGCAGCACGGGGGGACAGGGTGGAAACACCATATATTTT. Translating gives CASSTGGQGGNTIYF.